This TCR beta chain was found in a study of cytomegalovirus exposure and HLA in healthy donors. Overall study findings and caveats: In an earlier analysis, about 87% or about 30%: the productive usage of most TCR beta V segments. It was reported that TCR beta sequences correctly inferred the HLA-A and HLA-B alleles for most subjects. Rare TCR sequences dominated, though some public TCRs recurred in many donors.

This CDR3 is built from 15 residues. CDR1 and CDR2 (germline): KGHSH, LQKENI. Trimming cost V 6 bases and J 0 bases, with 14 bases left between them. Both 60 Vbeta primers and 13 Jbeta primers went into the PCR. Libraries were prepared by immunoSEQ multiplex PCR; TCRdb keeps only in-frame clonotypes and omits some of them. This table holds approximately 160,000 clones, roughly 77% found once. Points on this clone: Its antigen is as yet unknown.

The chain carries TRBV18 and TRBJ1-2; tentative D call: TRBD1 (5 bases). The sequence was collected from a male donor in good health and CMV-seronegative. The material sequenced was PBMCs. The CDR3 protein is CASSPSREANYGYTF. DNA for the CDR3: TGTGCCAGCTCCCCCTCCAGGGAAGCTAACTATGGCTACACCTTC.